These 30 T cell receptor beta chains were sequenced from one sample in a study of cytomegalovirus exposure and HLA in healthy donors. TCRdb's table, derived via immunoSEQ multiplex PCR, lists solely in-frame clones and lacks some. Of about 120,000 clones listed, 88% are singletons. Sequencing was carried out using PBMCs. The receptors were gathered from a woman under 30 in good health and CMV-seropositive.

J is TRBJ2-7 and V is TRBV6-6, with TRBD2 matching over 13 bases. The CDR3 is 16 residues long. V lost 0 bases to trimming and J lost 7 bases; unmatched junction nucleotides: 6. Germline loops: CDR1 MNHNY, CDR2 SVGAGI (reference sequence). CDR3 bases: TGTGCCAGCAGTTACTCCCGGGGGACTAGCGGGACGGAGCAGTACTTC. This encodes CASSYSRGTSGTEQYF.

The V call is TRBV11-2, the J call TRBJ1-1; 7 positions match TRBD1. The CDR3 is 15 amino acids. Germline V CDR1 and CDR2: SGHAT, FQNNGV. After removal of 8 bases from V and 0 bases from J, the junction contained 9 bases not matched to a gene. CDR3 residues: CASAREGALNTEAFF. The CDR3, as DNA: TGTGCCAGCGCCAGAGAGGGGGCGCTGAACACTGAAGCTTTCTTT. Variable domain in full (rest from reference TRBV11-2 and TRBJ1-1): EAGVAQSPRYKIIEKRQSVAFWCNPISGHATLYWYQQILGQGPKLLIQFQNNGVVDDSQLPKDRFSAERLKGVDSTLKIQPAKLEDSAVYLCASAREGALNTEAFFGQGTRLTVV.

The V and J genes are TRBV6-4 and TRBJ2-2; TRBD2 is a possible D gene (5 bases). Trimming pared 0 bases from V and 6 bases from J, leaving 14 bases between. CDR3 length: 16 residues. In germline, CDR1 is MRHNA, CDR2 SNTAGT. As DNA, the CDR3 is TGTGCCAGCAGTGACTCCGGGGTCTCCTCCCCCGGGGAGCTGTTTTTT. Its protein product is CASSDSGVSSPGELFF.

This clone was found once. V and J are TRBV5-6 and TRBJ1-5; D unclear. CDR3 length: 15 amino acids. V was shortened by 1 base and J by 0 bases, with 8 bases between the two germline ends. Germline CDR1 and CDR2: SGHDT and YYEEEE. The CDR3 is CASSLWRLSNQPQHF. CDR3 coding DNA: TGTGCCAGCAGCTTGTGGAGACTTAGCAATCAGCCCCAGCATTTT.

The chain employs TRBV14 and TRBJ2-7; weak D call: TRBD2 (6 bases). The ends were cut back, 5 bases at V and 9 bases at J, with 17 bases in the middle. This CDR3 is 13 amino acids long. Germline CDR1 and CDR2: SGHDN and FVKESK. CDR3 sequence reads: CASSDGGLPGQYF. The CDR3 nucleotides read TGTGCCAGCAGCGACGGGGGACTCCCGGGGCAGTACTTC.

V gene TRBV11-3 combines with J gene TRBJ2-1, with TRBD1 identical over 7 bases. The CDR3 totals 16 residues. The V segment lost 6 bases and the J segment 7 bases; nucleotides outside the gene matches: 15. Germline values: CDR1 SGHNT, CDR2 YENEEA. For the CDR3, the DNA is TGTGCCAGCAGGCCACAGGGGACCGCAGGTCGGAATGAGCAGTTCTTC. Protein sequence: CASRPQGTAGRNEQFF.

This rearrangement joins TRBV19 to TRBJ1-1; 7 bases match TRBD1. Germline CDR1 reads LNHDA; CDR2 reads SQIVND (reference sequence). The CDR3 is 14 amino acids. Trimming cost V 7 bases and J 2 bases; bases outside gene matches: 7. The DNA of the CDR3 is TGTGCCAGTATCTCGGACAGGCAAAACACTGAAGCTTTCTTT. It codes for CASISDRQNTEAFF. Variable domain in full (rest from reference TRBV19 and TRBJ1-1): DGGITQSPKYLFRKEGQNVTLSCEQNLNHDAMYWYRQDPGQGLRLIYYSQIVNDFQKGDIAEGYSVSREKKESFPLTVTSAQKNPTAFYLCASISDRQNTEAFFGQGTRLTVV.

The chain joins TRBV5-8 to TRBJ2-5, with 13 bases aligning to TRBD2. Germline CDR1 is SGHTS and CDR2 is YDEGEE. V shed 0 bases, J shed 5 bases, and the junction held 7 bases outside the gene matches. The CDR3 contains 17 residues. The CDR3: CASSLGTSGSRRETQYF. CDR3 bases: TGTGCCAGCAGCTTGGGGACTAGCGGGAGCCGGCGGGAGACCCAGTACTTC.

The J gene is TRBJ2-7, the V gene TRBV7-9; possibly TRBD2 for D (5 bases). V was trimmed by 0 bases and J by 2 bases, leaving 11 bases between them. The CDR3 sequence is 15 residues long. Per germline, CDR1 SEHNR and CDR2 FQNEAQ (reference sequence). CDR3 amino acids: CASSLALAGPYEQYF. CDR3 in DNA: TGTGCCAGCAGCTTAGCGCTGGCGGGCCCCTACGAGCAGTACTTC.

This clone was seen more than once but under ten times. The chain couples TRBV11-2 to TRBJ2-5; 8 positions agree with TRBD1. This CDR3 is 13 amino acids long. Germline V lookup: CDR1 SGHAT, CDR2 FQNNGV. The V segment lost 4 bases and the J segment 7 bases; nucleotides outside the gene matches: 5. The CDR3 loop reads CASSSDRAGTQYF. CDR3 bases: TGTGCCAGCAGCTCGGACAGGGCGGGGACCCAGTACTTC.

This rearrangement joins TRBV30 to TRBJ1-2, with TRBD1 as a possible D gene (5 bases). This CDR3 has 13 residues. The V end lost 2 bases, the J end lost 4 bases, and 11 bases lay between the germline ends. Germline V gene lookup returns CDR1 GTSNPN and CDR2 SVGIG (reference sequence). This CDR3 reads CAWSRGHPYGYTF. The CDR3 coding sequence is TGTGCCTGGAGTAGGGGCCACCCCTATGGCTACACCTTC. Full variable domain (outside the CDR3, taken from reference TRBV30 and TRBJ1-2): SQTIHQWPATLVQPVGSPLSLECTVEGTSNPNLYWYRQAAGRGLQLLFYSVGIGQISSEVPQNLSASRPQDRQFILSSKKLLLSDSGFYLCAWSRGHPYGYTFGSGTRLTVV.

The chain combines TRBV30 with TRBJ1-4, with a possible D match to TRBD1 (6 bases). Looked up from germline, CDR1 is GTSNPN and CDR2 is SVGIG (reference sequence). This CDR3 is built from 16 residues. Trimming pared 1 base from V and 0 bases from J, leaving 12 bases between. CDR3 coding DNA: TGTGCCTGGAGTGGAGGACAGTTTGCAACTAATGAAAAACTGTTTTTT. Translating it yields CAWSGGQFATNEKLFF. Combining the CDR3 with reference TRBV30 and TRBJ1-4 gives the whole variable domain SQTIHQWPATLVQPVGSPLSLECTVEGTSNPNLYWYRQAAGRGLQLLFYSVGIGQISSEVPQNLSASRPQDRQFILSSKKLLLSDSGFYLCAWSGGQFATNEKLFFGSGTQLSVL.

This clone was detected only once. J is TRBJ1-2 and V is TRBV15, with 7 nucleotides matching TRBD1. Germline V gene lookup returns CDR1 LNHNV and CDR2 YYDKDF (reference sequence). The CDR3 has 15 residues. V was clipped by 1 base and J by 5 bases; unmatched bases: 7. CDR3 amino acids: CATSRGGGQDYGYTF. In DNA form, the CDR3 reads TGTGCCACCAGCAGAGGGGGCGGACAGGATTATGGCTACACCTTC.

The chain recombines TRBV6-5 with TRBJ1-2, with 7 bases identical to TRBD1. J lost 5 bases, V lost 4 bases, and 1 base had no gene match. Germline values: CDR1 MNHEY, CDR2 SVGAGI. The length of the CDR3 is 12 residues. CDR3 loop: CASSSGQYGYTF. In DNA form, the CDR3 reads TGTGCCAGCAGTTCGGGACAGTATGGCTACACCTTC.

As for this clone: At one of its ends the junction is not consistent with the germline gene, which may arise from a read error. The chain employs TRBV7-2 and TRBJ2-1, with 11 bases identical to TRBD2. The CDR3 runs 15 residues. Germline lookup yields CDR1 SGHTA and CDR2 FQGNSA. This chain's CDR3 is CASSSHPGLAAIPVF. The DNA for the CDR3 is TGTGCCAGCAGCTCCCACCCGGGACTAGCGGCAATACCAGTCTTC.

The chain links TRBV4-1 to TRBJ1-2, with 9 bases matching TRBD1. This CDR3 comprises 14 residues. Germline-derived CDR1 and CDR2 are MGHRA and YSYEKL. V was pared by 6 bases and J by 6 bases, with 8 bases of the junction left unmatched. CDR3 sequence reads: CASSSQGARHGYTF. CDR3 sequence (DNA): TGCGCCAGCAGTTCACAGGGGGCGCGACATGGCTACACCTTC.

V usage is TRBV23-1 and J usage is TRBJ2-7, with 9 bases matching TRBD1. TRBV23-1 is an ORF, with its function uncertain. The CDR3 loop spans 17 amino acids. The V and J ends lost 2 bases and 3 bases, in that order; junction bases with no gene match: 11. The CDR3 here is CASSQGGGGDRDYEQYF. CDR3 coding DNA: TGCGCCAGCAGTCAAGGCGGAGGTGGGGACAGGGACTACGAGCAGTACTTC.

The J gene is TRBJ2-1, the V gene TRBV19; 7 nucleotides align to TRBD2. With V trimmed by 5 bases and J by 2 bases, 18 bases remained unmatched. Germline lookup yields CDR1 LNHDA and CDR2 SQIVND (reference sequence). This CDR3 has 19 amino acids. The DNA of the CDR3 is TGTGCCAGTAGTCCCCCCGTCTCGAGCGGGACGATCACCTACAATGAGCAGTTCTTC. This sequence encodes CASSPPVSSGTITYNEQFF. The whole variable domain, filled in from reference TRBV19 and TRBJ2-1, reads DGGITQSPKYLFRKEGQNVTLSCEQNLNHDAMYWYRQDPGQGLRLIYYSQIVNDFQKGDIAEGYSVSREKKESFPLTVTSAQKNPTAFYLCASSPPVSSGTITYNEQFFGPGTRLTVL.

The V and J genes are TRBV28 and TRBJ2-7; D perhaps matches TRBD2 (6 bases). This CDR3 has 15 residues. V lost 1 base to trimming and J lost 3 bases, with 13 bases between them. From germline, CDR1 is MDHEN and CDR2 SYDVKM. CDR3 protein: CASSLSGGSSYEQYF. CDR3 sequence (DNA): TGTGCCAGCAGTTTATCCGGGGGATCTAGCTACGAGCAGTACTTC.

J is TRBJ1-1 and V is TRBV7-9, with unresolved D. The length of the CDR3 is 14 residues. CDR1 is SEHNR, CDR2 FQNEAQ, per germline (reference sequence). Trimming pared 1 base from V and 0 bases from J, leaving 6 bases between. This chain's CDR3 is CASSLDTLNTEAFF. The CDR3 DNA follows: TGTGCCAGCAGCTTAGACACCTTGAACACTGAAGCTTTCTTT.

This clone appeared a few times. This chain links TRBV4-2 with TRBJ2-1, with TRBD2 matching 8 bases. Germline CDR1 and CDR2: LGHNA and YNFKEQ. The V and J ends lost 4 bases and 10 bases, in that order; junction bases with no gene match: 6. CDR3 length: 13 residues. Here the CDR3 reads CASSRGREGEQFF. In nucleotides, the CDR3 is TGTGCCAGCAGCCGCGGCCGGGAGGGGGAGCAGTTCTTC.

V gene TRBV29-1 combines with J gene TRBJ2-2; D possibly corresponds to TRBD2 (5 bases). This CDR3 has 18 amino acids. V was clipped by 3 bases and J by 0 bases, with 20 bases between them. Per the germline V gene, CDR1 is SQVTM and CDR2 is ANQGSEA. Here the CDR3 reads CSVEPHPEASSNTGELFF. The CDR3 DNA sequence: TGCAGCGTTGAGCCCCACCCCGAGGCTAGCTCGAACACCGGGGAGCTGTTTTTT.

Only a few counts were recorded for this clone. The V call is TRBV19, the J call TRBJ1-5; D uncertain. Germline values: CDR1 LNHDA, CDR2 SQIVND (reference sequence). CDR3 length equals 13 residues. V shed 5 bases and J shed 3 bases, with 8 bases lying between them. CDR3 DNA sequence: TGTGCCAGTAGTCTGCAGTACAATCAGCCCCAGCATTTT. As protein: CASSLQYNQPQHF.

This rearrangement joins TRBV27 to TRBJ2-1, with 7 bases matching TRBD1. CDR1 and CDR2 (germline): MNHEY, SMNVEV (reference sequence). V shed 3 bases and J 3 bases; nucleotides not matched to a gene: 8. The CDR3 extends over 16 amino acids. Here the CDR3 reads CASSFYRGAIYNEQFF. CDR3 bases: TGTGCCAGCAGTTTTTACAGGGGAGCGATCTACAATGAGCAGTTCTTC.

This clone was seen more than once but under ten times. This rearrangement joins TRBV19 to TRBJ1-5, with 10 bases lining up with TRBD1. Germline V gene data show CDR1 as LNHDA and CDR2 as SQIVND (reference sequence). J gave up 4 bases and V 6 bases, and 6 bases lay outside the gene matches. The length of the CDR3 is 15 residues. The CDR3 region is CASSRAGQGNQPQHF. Here the CDR3 DNA reads TGTGCCAGTAGCCGAGCGGGACAGGGGAATCAGCCCCAGCATTTT.

The genes are TRBV14 and TRBJ1-2, with TRBD1 identical over 8 bases. This CDR3 contains 15 residues. The trim removed 2 bases at V and 5 bases at J, leaving 7 bases unmatched. The germline V gene encodes CDR1 SGHDN and CDR2 FVKESK. CDR3 nucleotide sequence: TGTGCCAGCAGCCAATTCAGGGGGCGCCGGTATGGCTACACCTTC. Translated, it gives CASSQFRGRRYGYTF.

V and J are TRBV7-9 and TRBJ1-2; 7 nucleotides match TRBD1. Trimming at V came to 6 bases and at J to 6 bases, leaving 10 bases not matched to a gene. This CDR3 has 14 amino acids. The V gene's germline CDR1 is SEHNR and CDR2 FQNEAQ (reference sequence). Here the CDR3 reads CASRYTGDTHGYTF. DNA for the CDR3: TGTGCCAGCAGATACACAGGGGATACCCATGGCTACACCTTC.

CDR3 protein: CASSWGQNNEQFF. Here the CDR3 DNA reads TGTGCCAGCAGCTGGGGGCAGAACAATGAGCAGTTCTTC. The V and J genes are TRBV27 and TRBJ2-1, with TRBD1 as a possible D gene (6 bases). The CDR3 runs 13 residues. Trimming stripped 6 bases from V and 5 bases from J, with 11 bases between. CDR1 MNHEY and CDR2 SMNVEV come from the germline V gene (reference sequence).

This sequence joins TRBV9 and TRBJ2-2; TRBD2 matches at 8 bases. The CDR3 has 18 residues. With 0 bases clipped from V and 3 bases from J, the junction kept 10 bases outside the gene matches. Germline V gene sequence: CDR1 SGDLS, CDR2 YYNGEE. In DNA, the CDR3 is TGTGCCAGCAGCGTAGGGCGAGCGGGAGTTCTTCACACCGGGGAGCTGTTTTTT. This codes for CASSVGRAGVLHTGELFF.

The chain links TRBV9 to TRBJ2-7; D might be TRBD2 (6 bases). The V gene's germline CDR1 is SGDLS and CDR2 YYNGEE. This CDR3 region has 14 residues. V was pared by 2 bases and J by 4 bases, with 13 bases between. CDR3 in amino acids: CASSVGGGEYEQYF. DNA for the CDR3: TGTGCCAGCAGCGTCGGGGGAGGTGAATACGAGCAGTACTTC.